The present entry profiles one T cell receptor (beta chain) with its context. The sample's treatment: some 20 received Ad26.COV2.S at low or high dose, single or two shots; about 5 received placebo; per-sample allocation not given. Repertoires come from day 63 after the first vaccine or placebo injection. This adult donor, from Boston, was 18-55 years old. This entry comes from a study of Ad26.COV2.S vaccination and SARS-CoV-2 variants. Study as a whole: COV1001, an Ad26.COV2.S trial, supplied this vaccine-arm donor. Intramuscular Ad26.COV2.S at 5x10^10 or 1x10^11 viral particles.

The length of the CDR3 is 14 residues. Germline V gene sequence: CDR1 MNHEY, CDR2 SVGAGI. Germline trimming cut 6 bases from V and 2 bases from J; bases unmatched to any gene: 6. This table comes from immunoSEQ multiplex PCR, and its TCRdb copy is limited to in-frame clones, with some not included. The repertoire holds roughly 300,000 clones, with 65% to 90% as singletons. The specimen comprised peripheral blood, sampled in a trial of Ad26.COV2.S vaccine versus placebo. This chain joins TRBV6-5 and TRBJ2-7, with 8 bases fitting TRBD1. The receptor comes from a person aged 18-60 years who received the Ad26.COV2.S COVID-19 vaccine or a placebo. In nucleotides, the CDR3 is TGTGCCAGCAGGCTTGGACAGGGTGCCTACGAGCAGTACTTC. Protein product: CASRLGQGAYEQYF.